Listed below are T cell receptor beta chains from one sample, sequenced in a study of blood T cell repertoires in COVID-19. Sequencing was performed with immunoSEQ multiplex PCR; in TCRdb, only in-frame clones are kept and a portion is missing. This sample carries under 250,000 clones, 84% of them seen once, and the ten largest clones take approximately 1.4%. Sequenced input: peripheral blood. The receptors come from a woman aged 40-49 years who had recovered from COVID-19. Each CDR3 is given with its conserved first and last residue. Each record gives: clone size, J gene, V gene, D gene, CDR3 protein, CDR3 DNA. A D gene is named only where the DNA matches it firmly. Size is omitted from some rows. Given values are once, few, many or a class for expanded clones.

- TRBJ1-1 TRBV10-3 - CATQQGLEGTEAFF TGTGCCACCCAGCAGGGACTGGAGGGCACTGAAGCTTTCTTT
few TRBJ1-5 TRBV10-3 TRBD1 CAISESIEGARPQHF TGTGCCATCAGTGAGTCGATCGAGGGGGCCAGGCCCCAGCATTTT
once TRBJ2-4 TRBV3-1/TRBV3-2 - CASSQSFQVNIQYF TGTGCCAGCAGCCAAAGCTTCCAAGTAAACATTCAGTACTTC
once TRBJ2-5 TRBV5-1 - CASSLMPGQETQYF TGCGCCAGCAGTTTGATGCCGGGACAAGAGACCCAGTACTTC
- TRBJ1-6 TRBV6-6 - CASSWTENNSPLHF TGTGCCAGCAGCTGGACAGAGAATAATTCACCCCTCCACTTT
- TRBJ2-1 TRBV11-1 - CASSFGRGLSGKQFF TGTGCCAGCAGCTTCGGGCGGGGGCTATCAGGGAAGCAGTTCTTC
- TRBJ1-5 TRBV19 - CASSIEYKPQHF TGTGCCAGTAGTATAGAGTATAAGCCCCAGCATTTT
- TRBJ1-1 TRBV5-1 TRBD1 CASRVIRGTMNTEAFF TGCGCCAGCAGGGTTATCAGGGGGACCATGAACACTGAAGCTTTCTTT
- TRBJ2-3 TRBV7-9 TRBD2 CASSLGLAADTQYF TGTGCCAGCAGCTTAGGGCTAGCGGCGGATACGCAGTATTTT
once TRBJ1-2 TRBV27 - CASSKGDYTF TGTGCCAGCAGCAAGGGGGACTACACCTTC
few TRBJ1-6 TRBV5-1 - CASSLAGRGNSPLHF TGCGCCAGCAGCTTGGCCGGTAGGGGTAATTCACCCCTCCACTTT
- TRBJ2-7 TRBV6-1 - CASSEYSYEQYF TGTGCCAGCAGTGAATACTCCTACGAGCAGTACTTC
medium-sized TRBJ2-6 TRBV4-1 TRBD2 CASSHSREGGSGANVLTF TGCGCCAGCAGCCATAGCCGGGAGGGAGGTAGTGGGGCCAACGTCCTGACTTTC
- TRBJ1-2 TRBV28 TRBD1 CVSSSRGPGGYTF TGTGTCAGCAGTTCCAGGGGGCCTGGTGGCTACACCTTC
- TRBJ1-1 TRBV20-1 TRBD1 CSAQGEEAFF TGCAGTGCACAGGGGGAAGAAGCTTTCTTT
- TRBJ1-2 TRBV5-1 - CASSFETVMRGYTF TGCGCCAGCAGCTTTGAGACAGTAATGCGGGGCTACACCTTC
- TRBJ2-2 TRBV7-3 - CASSLGHSNTGELFF TGTGCCAGCAGCTTGGGCCACTCGAACACCGGGGAGCTGTTTTTT
- TRBJ1-2 TRBV5-1 - CASSTGHTTNYGYTF TGCGCCAGCAGCACCGGACATACTACTAACTATGGCTACACCTTC
once TRBJ1-2 TRBV15 - CATSRDDSRPIRTF TGTGCCACCAGCAGAGACGACAGCCGACCCATTCGCACCTTC
- TRBJ1-1 TRBV7-3 - CASSLTADMNTEAFF TGTGCCAGCAGCCTAACAGCGGATATGAACACTGAAGCTTTCTTT
- TRBJ1-2 TRBV2 - CASSRTATSLAYGYTF TGTGCCAGCAGTAGGACAGCTACAAGCCTCGCCTATGGCTACACCTTC
few TRBJ2-5 TRBV9 TRBD1 CASSGVGTGVETQYF TGTGCCAGCAGCGGCGTCGGGACAGGGGTAGAGACCCAGTACTTC
- TRBJ1-2 TRBV30 - CAWSVPQPIVYGYTF TGTGCCTGGAGTGTACCACAGCCCATAGTCTATGGCTACACCTTC
few TRBJ2-1 TRBV4-1 TRBD2 CASSRGRGTITDNEQFF TGCGCCAGCAGCCGAGGCCGTGGGACTATAACAGACAATGAGCAGTTCTTC
- TRBJ2-3 TRBV5-1 TRBD2 CASNKRGEADTQYF TGCGCCAGCAATAAGCGGGGGGAGGCAGATACGCAGTATTTT
- TRBJ2-5 TRBV7-9 - CASSLQGAAGETQYF TGTGCCAGCAGCTTACAGGGGGCAGCGGGGGAGACCCAGTACTTC
- TRBJ1-2 TRBV2 TRBD1 CASSLRQGRTYGYTF TGTGCCAGCAGTCTTCGACAGGGGCGCACCTATGGCTACACCTTC
- TRBJ2-7 TRBV15 TRBD2 CATSRGLAGAYEQYF TGTGCCACCAGCAGAGGTCTAGCGGGGGCCTACGAGCAGTACTTC
- TRBJ1-6 TRBV19 - CASTLGQSGYSPLHF TGTGCCAGTACCCTCGGACAGTCTGGGTATTCACCCCTCCACTTT
- TRBJ2-7 TRBV2 - CASRGSGYEQYF TGTGCCAGCAGAGGTTCGGGGTACGAGCAGTACTTC
- TRBJ1-1 TRBV28 - CASSSLLGGGRSTEAFF TGTGCCAGCAGTTCCCTCCTGGGGGGGGGTCGGAGCACTGAAGCTTTCTTT
- TRBJ1-1 TRBV28 - CASIARAYEAFF TGTGCCAGCATCGCCAGGGCCTATGAAGCTTTCTTT
- TRBJ2-3 TRBV5-4 TRBD1 CASSLADREDTQYF TGTGCCAGCAGCTTGGCCGACAGGGAAGATACGCAGTATTTT
- TRBJ1-6 TRBV28 - CASKSDWGNSPLHF TGTGCCAGCAAGTCAGACTGGGGCAATTCACCCCTCCACTTT